The rows below give T cell receptor beta chains drawn from one sample of a study of blood T cell repertoires in COVID-19. Assay used: immunoSEQ multiplex PCR; TCRdb lists only in-frame clones, some missing. The table includes 70,000 to 75,000 clones, approximately 78% detected once. The source material was peripheral blood. Receptors were obtained from a woman of 80 years or more with active or convalescent COVID-19. The CDR3 runs from the conserved cysteine through the conserved F or W. D genes are given only for firm matches. The listing skips clone size in some rows; elsewhere it reads once, few, many or a size class.

abundance	j_gene	d_gene	v_gene	CDR3nt	CDR3aa
once	TRBJ1-2	NA	TRBV3-1/TRBV3-2	TGTGCCAGCAGTCACAGGGAAATGAGTGGCTACACCTTC	CASSHREMSGYTF
NA	TRBJ2-1	NA	TRBV5-4	TGTGCCAGCAGCTTGTCGGGTCTGTCCTACAATGAGCAGTTCTTC	CASSLSGLSYNEQFF
NA	TRBJ2-2	TRBD1	TRBV6-2/TRBV6-3	TGTGCCAGCAGCCCGACAGGGTTGGGCGGGGAGCTGTTTTTT	CASSPTGLGGELFF
NA	TRBJ1-4	TRBD1	TRBV7-9	TGTGCCAGCAGCTTCGGACAGGGTAACGAAAAACTGTTTTTT	CASSFGQGNEKLFF
NA	TRBJ2-3	TRBD2	TRBV7-8	TGTGCCAGCAGCCAATCCCTGACTAGCGGGAGGGCTGAAGATACGCAGTATTTT	CASSQSLTSGRAEDTQYF
NA	TRBJ1-2	NA	TRBV2	TGTGCCAGCAGCCTTTCTTCGCGGGGCTACACCTTC	CASSLSSRGYTF
NA	TRBJ1-2	TRBD1	TRBV9	TGTGCCAGCAGCGTAGTTGGACAGGGGGTTGGCTACACCTTC	CASSVVGQGVGYTF
NA	TRBJ2-7	NA	TRBV30	TGTGCCTGGAGTCGACAGGCCTACGAGCAGTACTTC	CAWSRQAYEQYF
NA	TRBJ2-7	NA	TRBV6-7	TGTGCCAGCAGTTCGCTCGGGGTCGAGCAGTACTTC	CASSSLGVEQYF
NA	TRBJ1-2	NA	TRBV27	TGTGCCAGCAGTTTAGGGATTGGGGGCACCTATGGCTACACCTTC	CASSLGIGGTYGYTF
NA	TRBJ2-5	NA	TRBV11-1	TGTGCCAGCAGCTTAGACAGTGGAGAGACCCAGTACTTC	CASSLDSGETQYF
NA	TRBJ2-7	TRBD1	TRBV11-3	TGTGCCAGCAGGCGGACAGGTACCTACGAGCAGTACTTC	CASRRTGTYEQYF
NA	TRBJ1-2	TRBD1	TRBV2	TGTGCCAGCAATCCTTACAGGGGAAACTATGGCTACACCTTC	CASNPYRGNYGYTF